The next 28 T cell receptor beta chains were all read from a single sample in a study of blood T cell repertoires in COVID-19. The protocol was immunoSEQ multiplex PCR, while the TCRdb copy is restricted to in-frame clones and leaves out a portion. The sample holds about 89,000 clones, 65% to 80% seen once. The sample comprised peripheral blood. All receptors come from a human donor in a cohort sampled during active COVID-19.

This clone was seen more than once but under ten times. The gene calls are TRBV6-1 and TRBJ2-1; the D gene is possibly TRBD1 (8 bases). Germline V gene data show CDR1 as MNHNS and CDR2 as SASEGT. The length of the CDR3 is 15 residues. V lost 2 bases, J lost 8 bases, and 16 bases lay in between. In DNA, the CDR3 is TGTGCCAGCAGTGAATTCGGACAGGGAGGGTATGAGCAGTTCTTC. It encodes CASSEFGQGGYEQFF.

This clone has only one observation. The chain is built from TRBV14 and TRBJ2-1; 10 bases line up with TRBD2. The germline gives CDR1 SGHDN, CDR2 FVKESK. There are 17 residues in the CDR3. Trimming took 3 bases from V and 4 from J; bases not matched to a gene: 9. CDR3: CASSQGIIAGGYNEQFF. CDR3 DNA: TGTGCCAGCAGCCAGGGGATTATAGCGGGGGGTTACAATGAGCAGTTCTTC.

This clone was detected many times. The DNA for the CDR3 is TGTGCCAGCAGCCCAATCGAGAATTCACCCCTCCACTTT. The encoded protein is CASSPIENSPLHF. The V gene is TRBV3-1 (or the pseudogene TRBV3-2), the J gene TRBJ1-6; no firm D call. Trimming shortened V by 4 bases and J by 7 bases, and 8 bases separated the two germline ends. Germline CDR1 and CDR2: LGHDT and YNNKEL (reference sequence). The CDR3 spans 13 residues.

CDR3 residues: CASSLSSGAKNIQYF. DNA of the CDR3: TGTGCCAGCAGTCTGTCGTCGGGGGCCAAAAACATTCAGTACTTC. V and J are TRBV28 and TRBJ2-4; D perhaps matches TRBD2 (5 bases). Deletions cut 5 bases from V and 1 base from J, with 12 bases between. CDR3 length: 15 residues. Germline lookup yields CDR1 MDHEN and CDR2 SYDVKM. Complete variable domain (other parts from reference TRBV28 and TRBJ2-4): DVKVTQSSRYLVKRTGEKVFLECVQDMDHENMFWYRQDPGLGLRLIYFSYDVKMKEKGDIPEGYSVSREKKERFSLILESASTNQTSMYLCASSLSSGAKNIQYFGAGTRLSVL.

V gene TRBV19 combines with J gene TRBJ2-1; possibly TRBD2 for D (6 bases). Germline lookup yields CDR1 LNHDA and CDR2 SQIVND (reference sequence). This CDR3 has 14 residues. V lost 6 bases and J lost 4, with 13 bases in between. CDR3 nucleotides: TGTGCCAGTAGCCTCGGACGGGGGTACAATGAGCAGTTCTTC. Translated, it gives CASSLGRGYNEQFF.

The CDR3 nucleotides are TGTGCCAGCAGCTTAGCGTTCGGCAATCAGCCCCAGCATTTT. Translating gives CASSLAFGNQPQHF. This rearrangement joins TRBV7-2 to TRBJ1-5; D is unclear. The V gene's germline CDR1 is SGHTA and CDR2 FQGNSA. CDR3 length: 14 amino acids. V was clipped by 0 bases and J by 2 bases, with 5 bases between them.

This clone showed up just a few times. The chain has TRBV7-9 and TRBJ2-7, with TRBD2 as a possible D gene (5 bases). This CDR3 spans 14 amino acids. CDR1 is SEHNR and CDR2 is FQNEAQ in the germline V gene (reference sequence). V was clipped by 3 bases and J by 5 bases, with 14 bases between them. CDR3 loop: CASSFGGRENEQYF. CDR3 DNA: TGTGCCAGCAGCTTTGGTGGGAGAGAGAACGAGCAGTACTTC.

This rearrangement joins TRBV27 to TRBJ2-6; D uncertain. CDR1 and CDR2 (germline): MNHEY, SMNVEV (reference sequence). Trimming stripped 5 bases from V and 4 bases from J, with 6 bases between. The CDR3 consists of 13 residues. CDR3 sequence: CASSHGGANVLTF. In DNA form, the CDR3 reads TGTGCCAGCAGTCACGGGGGGGCCAACGTCCTGACTTTC.

This chain uses TRBV11-2 with TRBJ2-3, with TRBD1 as a possible D gene (5 bases). V lost 2 bases to trimming and J lost 3 bases, with 18 bases between them. Germline CDR1 is SGHAT and CDR2 is FQNNGV. The CDR3 runs to 17 residues. The CDR3 region is CASSLNIDSFLTDTQYF. The CDR3 DNA reads as TGTGCCAGCAGCTTAAACATCGACAGCTTTCTTACAGATACGCAGTATTTT.

As regards this clone: At one boundary the junction diverges from the germline segment, which might be a read error. The rearrangement joins TRBV7-7 to TRBJ2-1; TRBD2 matches at 7 bases. This CDR3 region has 14 residues. Looked up from germline, CDR1 is SSHAT and CDR2 is FNYEAQ (reference sequence). CDR3 nucleotides: TGTGCTAGCAGCCCGCGGGAGTTTGGAAATGAGCAGTTCTTC. Translation: CASSPREFGNEQFF.

This chain joins TRBV5-4 and TRBJ2-2; perhaps TRBD2 as D (5 bases). The V gene's germline CDR1 is SGHNT and CDR2 YYREEE (reference sequence). The CDR3 spans 14 residues. The V end lost 1 base, the J end lost 7 bases, and 11 bases lay between the germline ends. The CDR3 region is CASSLYVSGGELFF. The CDR3 DNA sequence: TGTGCCAGCAGCTTGTATGTCAGCGGCGGGGAGCTGTTTTTT.

V gene TRBV11-1 combines with J gene TRBJ2-2, with D perhaps TRBD1 (5 bases). V was trimmed by 3 bases and J by 4 bases, leaving 12 bases between them. CDR1 is SGHAT, CDR2 FQDESV, per germline (reference sequence). CDR3 size: 15 residues. This chain's CDR3 is CASSFGDRSTGELFF. Here the CDR3 DNA reads TGTGCCAGCAGCTTTGGCGACAGATCCACCGGGGAGCTGTTTTTT. Combining the CDR3 with reference TRBV11-1 and TRBJ2-2 gives the whole variable domain EAEVAQSPRYKITEKSQAVAFWCDPISGHATLYWYRQILGQGPELLVQFQDESVVDDSQLPKDRFSAERLKGVDSTLKIQPAELGDSAMYLCASSFGDRSTGELFFGEGSRLTVL.

This chain links TRBV5-5 with TRBJ2-1; a possible D gene is TRBD2 (6 bases). Trimming took off 0 bases at V and 3 bases at J, with 10 bases between the two ends. Germline values: CDR1 SGHKS, CDR2 YYEKEE (reference sequence). CDR3 size: 15 residues. CDR3 amino acids: CASSLGVAVYNEQFF. CDR3 bases: TGTGCCAGCAGCTTGGGGGTAGCGGTCTACAATGAGCAGTTCTTC.

This chain joins TRBV13 and TRBJ1-4; D might be TRBD1 (5 bases). Trimming cost V 5 bases and J 10 bases, with 14 bases left between them. This CDR3 has 13 amino acids. The germline V gene has CDR1 PRHDT and CDR2 FYEKMQ (reference sequence). CDR3 nucleotides: TGTGCCAGCAGCCCCCGGCGGGACGGAAAACTGTTTTTT. Protein: CASSPRRDGKLFF.

The chain links TRBV5-3 to TRBJ2-5, with 7 bases matching TRBD1. TRBV5-3 counts as an open reading frame of uncertain function. V lost 4 bases and J lost 0; bases outside the gene matches: 3. This CDR3 region has 14 residues. This CDR3 is CARSPGTDQETQYF. CDR3 DNA: TGTGCCAGAAGCCCCGGGACAGACCAAGAGACCCAGTACTTC.

V usage is TRBV6-2 or TRBV6-3 and J usage is TRBJ2-1; unclear D gene. V lost 5 bases and J lost 2, with 10 bases in between. Germline V gene lookup returns CDR1 MNHEY and CDR2 SVGEGT. This CDR3 is built from 14 residues. CDR3 protein: CASSNSPAYNEQFF. As DNA, the CDR3 is TGTGCCAGCAGTAATTCCCCAGCCTACAATGAGCAGTTCTTC.

The V call is TRBV28, the J call TRBJ1-4; D not certain. V was clipped by 6 bases and J by 3 bases, with 14 bases between them. This CDR3 comprises 15 residues. Germline V gene lookup returns CDR1 MDHEN and CDR2 SYDVKM. The CDR3 spells CASRGLIRANEKLFF. The CDR3 region has the DNA TGTGCCAGCAGAGGACTGATTCGGGCTAATGAAAAACTGTTTTTT.

The chain joins TRBV5-8 to TRBJ2-2; 7 bases are shared with TRBD2. Trimming removed 4 bases from V and 7 bases from J; junction bases left unmatched: 16. This CDR3 comprises 17 residues. Germline-derived CDR1 and CDR2 are SGHTS and YDEGEE. CDR3 nucleotides: TGTGCCAGCAGCCCCCTTCCGGCGGGAGTAACAGGCGGGGAGCTGTTTTTT. It codes for CASSPLPAGVTGGELFF.

This clone was seen a handful of times. The V gene is TRBV5-4, the J gene TRBJ2-1; 8 bases are a match to TRBD1. Trimming at V came to 0 bases and at J to 2 bases, leaving 1 base not matched to a gene. Germline CDR1 and CDR2: SGHNT and YYREEE (reference sequence). CDR3 length: 15 amino acids. The CDR3: CASSLGQGPYNEQFF. The CDR3 DNA reads as TGTGCCAGCAGCTTGGGACAGGGGCCCTACAATGAGCAGTTCTTC.

This chain uses TRBV6-1 with TRBJ2-7, with D unresolved. This CDR3 has 12 residues. Germline CDR1 reads MNHNS; CDR2 reads SASEGT. V was trimmed by 2 bases and J by 2 bases, leaving 4 bases between them. CDR3 protein: CASSESPYEQYF. The CDR3 nucleotides are TGTGCCAGCAGTGAAAGCCCCTACGAGCAGTACTTC.

The J gene is TRBJ2-7, the V gene TRBV9; 7 positions match TRBD2. Germline-derived CDR1 and CDR2 are SGDLS and YYNGEE. V was clipped by 3 bases and J by 3 bases; unmatched bases: 9. The CDR3 has 15 residues. Here the CDR3 DNA reads TGTGCCAGCAGCGGCCAGGGCGGCGGGGGCTACGAGCAGTACTTC. It specifies CASSGQGGGGYEQYF.

This chain uses TRBV30 with TRBJ1-3; TRBD1 matches at 9 bases. The CDR3 covers 15 residues. CDR1 GTSNPN and CDR2 SVGIG come from the germline V gene (reference sequence). The junction had 7 bases not matched to a gene; V was cut back by 3 bases and J by 4 bases. The CDR3 spells CAWRHPGTGGNTIYF. CDR3 nucleotides: TGTGCCTGGAGGCACCCCGGGACAGGGGGAAACACCATATATTTT.

This chain uses TRBV15 with TRBJ2-1; 9 bases line up with TRBD2. Germline V gene sequence: CDR1 LNHNV, CDR2 YYDKDF (reference sequence). With V trimmed by 3 bases and J by 5 bases, 8 bases remained unmatched. The CDR3 covers 16 residues. The CDR3 here is CATSSFLAGKNNEQFF. DNA for the CDR3: TGTGCCACCAGCAGCTTCCTAGCGGGGAAAAACAATGAGCAGTTCTTC.

The rearrangement links TRBV19 to TRBJ2-1, with a tentative D call TRBD2 (6 bases). Germline assignment: CDR1 LNHDA and CDR2 SQIVND (reference sequence). CDR3 length: 13 residues. Trimming stripped 7 bases from V and 7 bases from J, with 14 bases between. For the CDR3, the DNA is TGTGCCAGTACCACTAGCTCGGAGAATGAGCAGTTCTTC. Amino acid sequence: CASTTSSENEQFF.

The chain combines TRBV6-5 with TRBJ1-2, with 7 nucleotides matching TRBD1. The CDR3 has 14 residues. J gave up 8 bases and V 4 bases, and 10 bases lay outside the gene matches. Germline CDR1 is MNHEY and CDR2 is SVGAGI. CDR3 residues: CASSFDRVEGGYTF. The CDR3 DNA is TGTGCCAGCAGTTTCGACAGGGTTGAGGGCGGCTACACCTTC.

This chain joins TRBV5-1 and TRBJ2-2; maybe TRBD2 (6 bases). Deletions cut 7 bases from V and 2 bases from J, with 18 bases between. The CDR3 is made up of 16 amino acids. Germline V lookup: CDR1 SGHRS, CDR2 YFSETQ. CDR3 sequence reads: CASQGGQGGNTGELFF. Written as DNA, the CDR3 is TGCGCCAGCCAAGGAGGGCAGGGTGGTAACACCGGGGAGCTGTTTTTT. Filled out from reference TRBV5-1 and TRBJ2-2, the complete variable domain reads KAGVTQTPRYLIKTRGQQVTLSCSPISGHRSVSWYQQTPGQGLQFLFEYFSETQRNKGNFPGRFSGRQFSNSRSEMNVSTLELGDSALYLCASQGGQGGNTGELFFGEGSRLTVL.

The chain carries TRBV28 and TRBJ2-7; TRBD1 aligns across 11 bases. V shed 8 bases and J 3 bases; nucleotides not matched to a gene: 6. The CDR3 is 14 residues long. Germline CDR1 and CDR2: MDHEN and SYDVKM. This CDR3 reads CASVRGQGVYEQYF. Here the CDR3 DNA reads TGTGCCAGCGTACGGGGACAGGGGGTCTACGAGCAGTACTTC.

The chain recombines TRBV5-1 with TRBJ2-3, with D perhaps TRBD1 (5 bases). Germline-derived CDR1 and CDR2 are SGHRS and YFSETQ. Deletions cut 0 bases from V and 3 bases from J, with 11 bases between. This CDR3 spans 15 amino acids. CDR3: CASSLAGIGTDTQYF. CDR3 sequence (DNA): TGCGCCAGCAGCTTGGCAGGGATCGGTACAGATACGCAGTATTTT.